The next 20 T cell receptor beta chains were all read from a single sample in a study of Ad26.COV2.S vaccination and SARS-CoV-2 variants. Sequenced by immunoSEQ multiplex PCR; TCRdb stores in-frame clones only, minus some. This table has about 350,000 clones, 88% appearing once. The treatment: about 20 received Ad26.COV2.S at low or high dose, single or two shots; about 5 received placebo; per-sample allocation not given. The samples were gathered on day 63 after the first injection of vaccine or placebo. This specimen consisted of peripheral blood, obtained in a trial of Ad26.COV2.S vaccine versus placebo. Every receptor here comes from a person aged 18-65 years who received the Ad26.COV2.S COVID-19 vaccine or a placebo.

The chain carries TRBV6-2 or TRBV6-3 and TRBJ1-2; no clear D gene. V dropped 2 bases and J dropped 5 bases, with 12 bases sitting between them. In germline, CDR1 is MNHEY, CDR2 SVGEGT. There are 14 residues in the CDR3. This chain's CDR3 is CASSYISSFYGYTF. The DNA of the CDR3 is TGTGCCAGCAGTTACATTTCGTCATTTTATGGCTACACCTTC.

This rearrangement joins TRBV11-3 to TRBJ2-1; 7 nucleotides agree with TRBD2. The ends lost 6 bases at V and 5 bases at J; junction bases unmatched: 7. In germline, CDR1 is SGHNT, CDR2 YENEEA. The CDR3 runs 14 residues. Here the CDR3 DNA reads TGTGCCAGCAGTCCCGGGACTACTCACAATGAGCAGTTCTTC. Protein sequence: CASSPGTTHNEQFF.

The J gene is TRBJ2-5, the V gene TRBV18; 10 nucleotides match TRBD1. Trimming at V came to 2 bases and at J to 5 bases, leaving 2 bases not matched to a gene. Germline V gene data show CDR1 as KGHSH and CDR2 as LQKENI. The CDR3 length is 14 residues. CDR3 nucleotide sequence: TGTGCCAGCTCACCAACGACAGGGGGCGAGACCCAGTACTTC. Protein: CASSPTTGGETQYF.

The chain couples TRBV9 to TRBJ2-5; no definite D call. This CDR3 comprises 16 residues. CDR1 and CDR2 (germline): SGDLS, YYNGEE. V was trimmed by 0 bases and J by 5 bases, leaving 17 bases between them. Here the CDR3 reads CASSVELREPPETQYF. As DNA, the CDR3 is TGTGCCAGCAGCGTAGAGCTACGTGAGCCACCGGAGACCCAGTACTTC.

The chain employs TRBV6-5 and TRBJ2-5; D is uncertain. CDR1 is MNHEY, CDR2 SVGAGI, per germline. V lost 7 bases to trimming and J lost 5 bases, with 14 bases between them. The CDR3 runs 13 residues. CDR3 protein: CASNVLYSETQYF. As DNA, the CDR3 is TGTGCCAGCAACGTCTTATACTCGGAGACCCAGTACTTC.

This clone was detected once. V usage is TRBV7-6 and J usage is TRBJ2-5, with 7 bases fitting TRBD2. The CDR3 runs to 16 residues. CDR1 and CDR2 (germline): SGHVS, FNYEAQ. The J segment lost 1 base and the V segment lost 5 bases, leaving 10 bases of the junction unmatched. CDR3 sequence reads: CASSLPGAGTQETQYF. The CDR3 DNA is TGTGCCAGCAGCCTCCCCGGAGCGGGGACCCAAGAGACCCAGTACTTC.

This clone was seen a single time. Other DNA sequences from this sample encode an identical CDR3 as well. DNA of the CDR3: TGTGCCAGCTCACCAGGCAGGCGGGGCCAGCCCCAGCATTTT. Amino acids: CASSPGRRGQPQHF. The V call is TRBV18, the J call TRBJ1-5; a possible D gene is TRBD1 (5 bases). Germline V lookup: CDR1 KGHSH, CDR2 LQKENI. This CDR3 comprises 14 residues. V lost 2 bases, J lost 7 bases, and 12 bases lay in between.

The chain links TRBV29-1 to TRBJ1-1; no clear D. In germline, CDR1 is SQVTM, CDR2 ANQGSEA. This CDR3 has 12 amino acids. Trimming pared 6 bases from V and 1 base from J, leaving 9 bases between. DNA of the CDR3: TGCAGCGTAAGGACTGGGAACACTGAAGCTTTCTTT. It yields the protein CSVRTGNTEAFF.

The gene calls are TRBV28 and TRBJ2-5; TRBD1 aligns across 7 bases. Germline assignment: CDR1 MDHEN and CDR2 SYDVKM. This CDR3 region has 13 residues. Trimming cost V 3 bases and J 5 bases; bases outside gene matches: 3. CDR3 sequence (DNA): TGTGCCAGCAGTTTGACAGGGACGGAGACCCAGTACTTC. This codes for CASSLTGTETQYF. The entire variable domain, with the rest obtained from reference TRBV28 and TRBJ2-5, is as follows: DVKVTQSSRYLVKRTGEKVFLECVQDMDHENMFWYRQDPGLGLRLIYFSYDVKMKEKGDIPEGYSVSREKKERFSLILESASTNQTSMYLCASSLTGTETQYFGPGTRLLVL.

CDR3 nucleotides: TGTGCCAGCTCACCCCTCCCGGGGCCCGCACAAGATACGCAGTATTTT. Its translation is CASSPLPGPAQDTQYF. The chain joins TRBV18 to TRBJ2-3, with D perhaps being TRBD1 or TRBD2 (5 bases each). Trimming removed 3 bases at V and 5 bases at J, with 18 bases between. The length of the CDR3 is 16 residues. Germline CDR1 is KGHSH and CDR2 is LQKENI.

The chain is built from TRBV6-5 and TRBJ2-2; D is uncertain. The CDR3 is 15 amino acids. CDR1 is MNHEY and CDR2 is SVGAGI in the germline V gene. Trimming took 0 bases from V and 2 from J, leaving 7 bases between them. In nucleotides, the CDR3 is TGTGCCAGCAGTTACTCAGGCTATAACACCGGGGAGCTGTTTTTT. This translates into CASSYSGYNTGELFF.

The genes are TRBV10-3 and TRBJ2-7; a possible D gene is TRBD2 (6 bases). V gave up 5 bases and J gave up 3 bases, with 11 bases separating them. Germline V CDR1 and CDR2: ENHRY, SYGVKD. CDR3 length equals 13 residues. In DNA, the CDR3 is TGTGCCATCAGTCCGGGACTGGACTACGAGCAGTACTTC. Protein sequence: CAISPGLDYEQYF.

The V call is TRBV2, the J call TRBJ2-7; TRBD1 agrees at 7 bases. CDR1 is SNHLY and CDR2 is FYNNEI in the germline V gene. There are 13 residues in the CDR3. The junction had 3 bases not matched to a gene; V was cut back by 4 bases and J by 3 bases. DNA of the CDR3: TGTGCCAGCAGTGCGGGACAGATCTACGAGCAGTACTTC. It codes for CASSAGQIYEQYF. Full variable domain (outside the CDR3, taken from reference TRBV2 and TRBJ2-7): EPEVTQTPSHQVTQMGQEVILRCVPISNHLYFYWYRQILGQKVEFLVSFYNNEISEKSEIFDDQFSVERPDGSNFTLKIRSTKLEDSAMYFCASSAGQIYEQYFGPGTRLTVT.

The J gene is TRBJ1-1, the V gene TRBV7-2; no reliable D call. The germline gives CDR1 SGHTA, CDR2 FQGNSA. The CDR3 consists of 15 residues. Trimming took off 3 bases at V and 11 bases at J, with 22 bases between the two ends. CDR3 amino acids: CASSLSTGRLSSAFF. The DNA of the CDR3 is TGTGCCAGCAGCTTGAGTACCGGGCGCCTAAGCTCGGCTTTCTTT.

This clone was observed a few times. The chain recombines TRBV18 with TRBJ1-1, with a tentative D call TRBD1 (6 bases). CDR1 is KGHSH, CDR2 LQKENI, per germline. CDR3 length equals 15 residues. Trimming removed 3 bases at V and 1 base at J, with 12 bases between. The CDR3 is CASSPNRVENTEAFF. As DNA, the CDR3 is TGTGCCAGCTCACCCAACAGGGTGGAGAACACTGAAGCTTTCTTT.

Turning to this clone: It is unclear where the CDR3 begins or ends on the DNA, so no DNA is shown, and the CDR3 is as TCRdb lists it. The rearrangement uses TRBV9 and TRBJ1-6. The CDR3 numbers 16 amino acids, ends counted. The germline V gene encodes CDR1 SGDLS and CDR2 YYNGEE. CDR3 amino acids: CASSVGPGRTNSPLHF.

This clone occurred a few times. The J gene is TRBJ1-6, the V gene TRBV6-5, with D perhaps matching TRBD1 (5 bases). CDR1 and CDR2 from the germline V gene are MNHEY and SVGAGI. V was shortened by 6 bases and J by 6 bases, with 12 bases between the two germline ends. There are 14 residues in the CDR3. The CDR3 DNA follows: TGTGCCAGCAGCATACCTGGGGCTAATTCACCCCTCCACTTT. This codes for CASSIPGANSPLHF.

The chain uses TRBV7-3 and TRBJ1-2; D gene uncertain. V was cut by 4 bases and J by 4 bases, with 10 bases left in between. The CDR3 is 13 residues long. The germline gives CDR1 SGHTA, CDR2 FQGTGA. CDR3 in DNA: TGTGCCAGCAGCTCGGACCCCGTCTATGGCTACACCTTC. This gives the protein CASSSDPVYGYTF.

The chain has TRBV9 and TRBJ1-4; D remains ambiguous. The V end lost 3 bases, the J end lost 8 bases, and 17 bases lay between the germline ends. The germline V gene has CDR1 SGDLS and CDR2 YYNGEE. The CDR3 covers 15 residues. The CDR3 protein is CASSDKGEGGEKLFF. The CDR3 nucleotides read TGTGCCAGCAGCGACAAAGGAGAGGGCGGCGAAAAACTGTTTTTT.

The chain joins TRBV4-1 to TRBJ2-3; TRBD1 might be the D (5 bases). The germline gives CDR1 MGHRA, CDR2 YSYEKL. V shed 0 bases and J shed 4 bases, with 11 bases lying between them. The CDR3 is 15 amino acids. CDR3 amino acids: CASSQDLSGPDTQYF. The CDR3 DNA reads TGCGCCAGCAGCCAAGATCTCTCAGGGCCAGATACGCAGTATTTT.